The clone carrying this T cell receptor (beta chain) is categorized as medium-sized. What it binds is unknown. The sample belongs to a study of metastatic and nonmetastatic thyroid tumors. Study-level information: From malignant and benign thyroid patients, repertoires in blood and in tumor or nodule tissue were compared.

With MiXCR, TCRdb reprocessed the PCR reads. The sample has some 38,000 clones, roughly 18% seen once; the top ten hold around 19%. Germline assignment: CDR1 MNHNS and CDR2 SASEGT. This CDR3 is 14 amino acids long. After removal of 5 bases from V and 2 bases from J, the junction contained 5 bases not matched to a gene. General study results and limits: Patients with malignant thyroid tumors reportedly had significantly higher TCR beta diversity than those with benign nodules, in blood and tumor.

There were no patients who had received any treatment before thyroid surgery. The sequence was collected from a female donor with papillary thyroid cancer or a benign thyroid nodule (not recorded which). Some clones in this sample may be carry-over from other donors' samples. The chain carries TRBV6-1 and TRBJ2-7, with 8 bases identical to TRBD1. Material: blood. The chain's CDR3 is CASSSDRGPYEQYF. The DNA of the CDR3 is TGTGCCAGCAGTTCAGACAGGGGCCCCTACGAGCAGTACTTC.